A single sample is the source of the 12 T cell receptor beta chains below, sequenced in a study of cytomegalovirus exposure and HLA in healthy donors. Assay: immunoSEQ multiplex PCR; the TCRdb copy retains only in-frame clones and omits some. The table shows about 170,000 clones, with over 85% occurring only once. Sequences were obtained from PBMCs. These receptors were collected from a man between 18 and 29 years old in good health and CMV-seropositive.

This clone was seen once. The chain carries TRBV28 and TRBJ1-1; 9 bases fit TRBD1. Germline CDR1 is MDHEN and CDR2 is SYDVKM. Trimming took 3 bases from V and 5 from J; bases not matched to a gene: 10. This CDR3 spans 16 amino acids. CDR3 sequence reads: CASSFGTGTLRTEAFF. The CDR3 nucleotides read TGTGCCAGCAGTTTCGGGACAGGGACCCTGCGGACTGAAGCTTTCTTT.

This clone was counted a single time. The chain carries TRBV7-2 and TRBJ1-2; D unresolved. V shed 0 bases and J shed 2 bases, with 13 bases lying between them. The CDR3 has 16 residues. Germline V lookup: CDR1 SGHTA, CDR2 FQGNSA. The CDR3 DNA reads TGTGCCAGCAGCTTAGCGGCTTCAGACATCAACTATGGCTACACCTTC. It codes for CASSLAASDINYGYTF.

The genes are TRBV27 and TRBJ2-1; 11 nucleotides match TRBD2. This CDR3 comprises 17 residues. Germline CDR1 is MNHEY and CDR2 is SMNVEV (reference sequence). J was trimmed by 3 bases and V by 5 bases; bases with no gene match: 9. DNA for the CDR3: TGTGCCAGCAGTACCCCCTTCACTAGCGGGGGCTACAATGAGCAGTTCTTC. This gives the protein CASSTPFTSGGYNEQFF.

J is TRBJ2-3 and V is TRBV5-4, with TRBD2 matching over 12 bases. CDR1 and CDR2 from the germline V gene are SGHNT and YYREEE (reference sequence). The CDR3 is made up of 16 amino acids. V lost 3 bases to trimming and J lost 4 bases; unmatched junction nucleotides: 6. CDR3: CASSSRLAGVADTQYF. The CDR3 DNA reads TGTGCCAGCAGCTCCAGACTAGCGGGAGTTGCAGATACGCAGTATTTT.

The chain uses TRBV5-1 and TRBJ2-1; 8 nucleotides agree with TRBD2. The CDR3 runs to 15 residues. The germline V gene has CDR1 SGHRS and CDR2 YFSETQ. V gave up 4 bases and J gave up 6 bases; unmatched junction bases: 9. CDR3 in amino acids: CASSPGTSGFNEQFF. Written as DNA, the CDR3 is TGCGCCAGCAGCCCCGGGACTAGTGGCTTCAATGAGCAGTTCTTC. Drawing the rest from reference TRBV5-1 and TRBJ2-1, the complete variable domain is KAGVTQTPRYLIKTRGQQVTLSCSPISGHRSVSWYQQTPGQGLQFLFEYFSETQRNKGNFPGRFSGRQFSNSRSEMNVSTLELGDSALYLCASSPGTSGFNEQFFGPGTRLTVL.

This chain connects TRBV19 to TRBJ2-7; 7 positions agree with TRBD1. The germline V gene encodes CDR1 LNHDA and CDR2 SQIVND (reference sequence). Trimming at V came to 2 bases and at J to 6 bases, leaving 7 bases not matched to a gene. The CDR3 has 14 residues. The CDR3 bases are TGTGCCAGTAGTATAAGGGGGCAGGGTGGCGAGCAGTACTTC. Translated, it gives CASSIRGQGGEQYF. The variable domain in full, with the rest retrieved from reference TRBV19 and TRBJ2-7, is DGGITQSPKYLFRKEGQNVTLSCEQNLNHDAMYWYRQDPGQGLRLIYYSQIVNDFQKGDIAEGYSVSREKKESFPLTVTSAQKNPTAFYLCASSIRGQGGEQYFGPGTRLTVT.

This chain links TRBV10-1 with TRBJ2-1; a weak D match, TRBD2 (6 bases). The CDR3 sequence is 15 residues long. With 6 bases removed from V and 6 bases from J, the gap between germline ends came to 18 bases. CDR1 WNHNN and CDR2 SYGVQD come from the germline V gene (reference sequence). As DNA, the CDR3 is TGCGCCAGCAGCGACATTGGGGGACTTCGCAATGAGCAGTTCTTC. It is translated as CASSDIGGLRNEQFF.

The chain combines TRBV6-1 with TRBJ2-4; 9 bases match TRBD2. Per the germline V gene, CDR1 is MNHNS and CDR2 is SASEGT. The J segment lost 5 bases and the V segment lost 0 bases, leaving 14 bases of the junction unmatched. This CDR3 is 19 amino acids long. CDR3 residues: CASSEALRGGRARENIQYF. CDR3 coding DNA: TGTGCCAGCAGTGAAGCGCTTCGTGGCGGGAGGGCCAGGGAAAACATTCAGTACTTC.

The chain has TRBV29-1 and TRBJ2-5, with 8 bases lining up with TRBD1. With V trimmed by 6 bases and J by 4 bases, 7 bases remained unmatched. The length of the CDR3 is 13 residues. CDR1 is SQVTM, CDR2 ANQGSEA, per germline. CDR3 region: CSVGTGSGETQYF. CDR3 bases: TGCAGCGTGGGGACAGGATCGGGAGAGACCCAGTACTTC.

The V and J genes are TRBV18 and TRBJ2-2, with 16 bases that match TRBD2. With V trimmed by 6 bases and J by 4 bases, 8 bases remained unmatched. Germline CDR1 KGHSH, CDR2 LQKENI. The CDR3 contains 18 residues. CDR3 amino acids: CASSDGTSGRAGTGELFF. The CDR3 DNA follows: TGTGCCAGCTCCGACGGGACTAGCGGGAGGGCCGGCACCGGGGAGCTGTTTTTT.

The J gene is TRBJ1-5, the V gene TRBV19, with a weak D call TRBD1 (5 bases). The CDR3 runs 14 residues. Germline lookup yields CDR1 LNHDA and CDR2 SQIVND (reference sequence). V was pared by 5 bases and J by 3 bases, with 11 bases between. CDR3 DNA sequence: TGTGCCAGTAGTCCAAGACAGCACAATCAGCCCCAGCATTTT. This encodes CASSPRQHNQPQHF. Together with reference TRBV19 and TRBJ1-5, the CDR3 gives the full variable domain: DGGITQSPKYLFRKEGQNVTLSCEQNLNHDAMYWYRQDPGQGLRLIYYSQIVNDFQKGDIAEGYSVSREKKESFPLTVTSAQKNPTAFYLCASSPRQHNQPQHFGDGTRLSIL.

The chain carries TRBV2 and TRBJ1-5, with 9 positions matching TRBD1. Trimming took 7 bases from V and 5 from J; bases not matched to a gene: 6. Germline values: CDR1 SNHLY, CDR2 FYNNEI. This CDR3 has 14 residues. The CDR3 region is CASKNRGRDQPQHF. CDR3 DNA: TGTGCCAGCAAGAACAGGGGGCGAGATCAGCCCCAGCATTTT.